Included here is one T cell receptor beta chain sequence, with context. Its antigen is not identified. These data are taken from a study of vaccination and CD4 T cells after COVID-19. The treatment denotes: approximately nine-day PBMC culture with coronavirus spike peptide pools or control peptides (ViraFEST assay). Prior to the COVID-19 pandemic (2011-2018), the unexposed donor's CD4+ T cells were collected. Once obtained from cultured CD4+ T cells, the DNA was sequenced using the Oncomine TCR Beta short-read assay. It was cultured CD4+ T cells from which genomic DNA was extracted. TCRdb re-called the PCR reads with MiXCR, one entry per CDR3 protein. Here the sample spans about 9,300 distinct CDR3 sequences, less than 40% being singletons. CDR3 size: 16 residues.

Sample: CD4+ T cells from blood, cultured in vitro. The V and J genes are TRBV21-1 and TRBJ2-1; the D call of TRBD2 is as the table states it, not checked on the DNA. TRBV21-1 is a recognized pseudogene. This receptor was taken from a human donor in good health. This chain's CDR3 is CASSKRAAGGGNEQFF. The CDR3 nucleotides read TGTGCCAGCAGCAAAAGGGCAGCGGGAGGTGGGAATGAGCAGTTCTTC.